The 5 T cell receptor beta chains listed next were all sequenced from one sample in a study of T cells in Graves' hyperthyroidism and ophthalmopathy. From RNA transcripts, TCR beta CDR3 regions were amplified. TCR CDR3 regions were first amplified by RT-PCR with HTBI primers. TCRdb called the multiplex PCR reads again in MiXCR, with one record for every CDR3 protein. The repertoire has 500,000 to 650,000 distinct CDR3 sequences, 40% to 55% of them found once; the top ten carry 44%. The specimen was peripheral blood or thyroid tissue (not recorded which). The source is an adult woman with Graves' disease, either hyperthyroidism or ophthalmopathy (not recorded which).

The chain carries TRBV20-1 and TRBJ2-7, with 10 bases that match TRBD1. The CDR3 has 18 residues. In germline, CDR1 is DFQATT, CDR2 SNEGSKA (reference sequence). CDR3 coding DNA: TGCAGCGCCCGGACTAAGGACAGGGGGAATCCAATACCGTACGAGCAGTACTTC. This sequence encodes CSARTKDRGNPIPYEQYF.

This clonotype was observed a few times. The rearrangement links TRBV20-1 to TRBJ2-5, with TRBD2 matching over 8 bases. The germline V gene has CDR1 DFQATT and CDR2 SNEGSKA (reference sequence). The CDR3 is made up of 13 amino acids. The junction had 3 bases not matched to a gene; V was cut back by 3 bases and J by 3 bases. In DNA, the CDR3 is TGCAGTGCTAGCGGTAGCGGGGAAGAGACCCAGTACTTC. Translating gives CSASGSGEETQYF.

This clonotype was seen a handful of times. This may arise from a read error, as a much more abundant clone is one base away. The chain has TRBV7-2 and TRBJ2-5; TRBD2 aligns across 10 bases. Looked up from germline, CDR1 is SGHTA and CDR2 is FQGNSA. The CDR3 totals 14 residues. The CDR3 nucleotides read TGTGTCAGCAGCATAGGACTAGCGGAAGAGACCCAGTACTTC. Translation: CVSSIGLAEETQYF.

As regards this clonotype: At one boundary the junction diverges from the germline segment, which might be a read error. The CDR3 region has the DNA TGCGCCAGCAGCCAAGATTCAGCGGGAGTAGGGATGGCCGAGCAGTACTTC. Translated, it gives CASSQDSAGVGMAEQYF. The chain combines TRBV7-3 with TRBJ2-7; the match to TRBD2 covers 8 bases. This CDR3 is built from 17 residues. The V gene's germline CDR1 is SGHTA and CDR2 FQGTGA.

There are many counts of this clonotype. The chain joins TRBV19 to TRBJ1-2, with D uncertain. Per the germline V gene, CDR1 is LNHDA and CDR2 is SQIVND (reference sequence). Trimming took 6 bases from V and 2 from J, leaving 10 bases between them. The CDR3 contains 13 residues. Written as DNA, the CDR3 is TGTGCCAGTAGGCTGGACGGAAACTATGGCTACACCTTC. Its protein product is CASRLDGNYGYTF. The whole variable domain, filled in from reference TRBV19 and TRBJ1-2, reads DGGITQSPKYLFRKEGQNVTLSCEQNLNHDAMYWYRQDPGQGLRLIYYSQIVNDFQKGDIAEGYSVSREKKESFPLTVTSAQKNPTAFYLCASRLDGNYGYTFGSGTRLTVV.